This TCR beta chain stems from a study of Ad26.COV2.S vaccination and SARS-CoV-2 variants. Overall study context: The donor participated in the COV1001 trial, in its Ad26.COV2.S arm. Once or twice, 56 days apart, Ad26.COV2.S was delivered intramuscularly. General study findings and limits: Vaccinees showed greater spike-specific TCR breadth than placebo recipients.

Sequencing used immunoSEQ multiplex PCR; TCRdb keeps in-frame clones, though not all of them. The top ten clones hold roughly 6% of a sample with hundreds of thousands of clones, roughly nine tenths of them seen once. Trimming cost V 5 bases and J 1 base, with 12 bases left between them. The CDR3 covers 14 residues. Germline values: CDR1 LNHDA, CDR2 SQIVND (reference sequence). Treatment: some 19 received Ad26.COV2.S at low or high dose, single or two shots; about five received placebo; per-sample allocation not given. The samples date from day 63 after the first vaccine or placebo injection. The study used a vaccine consisting of an Ad26 vector that expressed Wuhan-strain SARS-CoV-2 spike. This clone was seen just once. Its specificity is unknown.

The sequenced sample was peripheral blood, obtained in a trial of Ad26.COV2.S vaccine versus placebo. The TCR originated in a person between 18 and 59 years old who received the Ad26.COV2.S COVID-19 vaccine or a placebo. This chain links TRBV19 with TRBJ2-7; TRBD2 might be the D (6 bases). As DNA, the CDR3 is TGTGCCAGTAGTTCTAGCGCCAATTCCTACGAGCAGTACTTC. Protein sequence: CASSSSANSYEQYF.